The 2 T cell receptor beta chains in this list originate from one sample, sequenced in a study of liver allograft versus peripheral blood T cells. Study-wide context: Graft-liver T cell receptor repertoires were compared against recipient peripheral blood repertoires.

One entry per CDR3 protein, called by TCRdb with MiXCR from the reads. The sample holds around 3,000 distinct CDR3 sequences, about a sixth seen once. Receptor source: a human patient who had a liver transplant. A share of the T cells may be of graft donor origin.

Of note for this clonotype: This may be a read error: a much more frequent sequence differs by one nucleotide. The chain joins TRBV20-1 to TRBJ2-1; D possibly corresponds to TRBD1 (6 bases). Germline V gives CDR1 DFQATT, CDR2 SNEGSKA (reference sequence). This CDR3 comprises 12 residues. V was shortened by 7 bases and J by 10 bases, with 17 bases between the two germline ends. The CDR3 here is CSGQAEVYEQFF. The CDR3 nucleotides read TGCAGTGGACAGGCCGAAGTCTACGAGCAGTTCTTC.

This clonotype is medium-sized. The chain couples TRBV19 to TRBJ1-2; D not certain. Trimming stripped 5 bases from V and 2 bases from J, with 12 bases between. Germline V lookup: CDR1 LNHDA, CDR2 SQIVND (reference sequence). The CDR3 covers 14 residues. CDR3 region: CASSHRGKNYGYTF. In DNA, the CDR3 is TGTGCCAGTAGTCACAGAGGCAAAAACTATGGCTACACCTTC.